Below, 18 T cell receptor beta chains from the same sample are listed, as sequenced in a study of blood T cell repertoires in COVID-19. Repertoires were generated with immunoSEQ multiplex PCR, while TCRdb's copy carries only in-frame clones and drops some. The sample contains approximately 91,000 clones, around nine tenths of which appear only once. Sequencing was performed on peripheral blood. The receptors were gathered from a man aged 65-85 years with acute or convalescent COVID-19.

This chain links TRBV24-1 with TRBJ2-1; 9 bases agree with TRBD2. The CDR3 length is 17 residues. The V and J ends lost 5 bases and 0 bases, in that order; junction bases with no gene match: 7. The germline CDR1 and CDR2 sequences are KGHDR and SFDVKD. CDR3 nucleotides: TGTGCCACCAGTGCTAGCGGGGAAATTAGCTCCTACAATGAGCAGTTCTTC. As protein: CATSASGEISSYNEQFF.

This chain joins TRBV9 and TRBJ2-3, with a weak D call TRBD1 (5 bases). The CDR3 spans 17 residues. Trimming stripped 4 bases from V and 2 bases from J, with 20 bases between. Germline V gene data show CDR1 as SGDLS and CDR2 as YYNGEE. CDR3 coding DNA: TGTGCCAGCAGCCTTGCCCCCTCCGACAGATTCACAGATACGCAGTATTTT. It encodes CASSLAPSDRFTDTQYF.

This sequence joins TRBV3-1 (or the pseudogene TRBV3-2) and TRBJ2-1; 8 nucleotides align to TRBD2. CDR1 LGHDT and CDR2 YNNKEL come from the germline V gene (reference sequence). CDR3 length: 14 amino acids. Trimming took 0 bases from V and 6 from J; bases not matched to a gene: 1. CDR3 loop: CASSQDAGGNEQFF. In DNA, the CDR3 is TGTGCCAGCAGCCAAGATGCGGGAGGCAATGAGCAGTTCTTC.

The chain uses TRBV6-5 and TRBJ2-7; TRBD1 is a possible D gene (6 bases). Germline CDR1 and CDR2: MNHEY and SVGAGI. Trimming pared 8 bases from V and 5 bases from J, leaving 13 bases between. The CDR3 contains 12 residues. The CDR3 region is CASPIDRNEQYV. DNA of the CDR3: TGTGCCAGCCCGATCGACAGGAACGAGCAGTACGTC.

The chain recombines TRBV6-4 with TRBJ2-1; TRBD1 matches at 11 bases. Per the germline V gene, CDR1 is MRHNA and CDR2 is SNTAGT. The CDR3 is 15 residues long. V lost 6 bases and J lost 5; bases outside the gene matches: 6. CDR3 loop: CASSLDRGRHNEQFF. As DNA, the CDR3 is TGTGCCAGCAGCCTGGACAGGGGGCGCCACAATGAGCAGTTCTTC.

The V gene is TRBV19, the J gene TRBJ1-5, with TRBD1 matching 8 bases. Looked up from germline, CDR1 is LNHDA and CDR2 is SQIVND (reference sequence). The junction had 9 bases not matched to a gene; V was cut back by 8 bases and J by 3 bases. This CDR3 region has 15 residues. Here the CDR3 DNA reads TGTGCCAGTGTGTCCGGACAGGGTCTCAATCAGCCCCAGCATTTT. Translation gives CASVSGQGLNQPQHF.

The gene calls are TRBV5-6 and TRBJ1-6, with D possibly matching TRBD1 (5 bases). The CDR3 contains 13 residues. Germline V gene lookup returns CDR1 SGHDT and CDR2 YYEEEE. The V gene lost 0 bases and the J gene lost 14 bases, with 12 bases spanning the gap. CDR3 sequence (DNA): TGTGCCAGCAGCTTGGTATATGGGGGGGCCCTCCACTTT. Translated, it gives CASSLVYGGALHF.

The chain couples TRBV5-6 to TRBJ1-6; TRBD1 is a possible D gene (5 bases). The CDR3 runs 14 residues. V shed 4 bases and J shed 8 bases, with 13 bases lying between them. The V gene's germline CDR1 is SGHDT and CDR2 YYEEEE. The CDR3 DNA is TGTGCCAGCAGCGCTGGGGCAGTAGATTCACCCCTCCACTTT. Translation gives CASSAGAVDSPLHF.

The chain is built from TRBV3-1 (or the pseudogene TRBV3-2) and TRBJ1-1; 7 bases are shared with TRBD1. From germline, CDR1 is LGHDT and CDR2 YNNKEL (reference sequence). This CDR3 contains 14 residues. V lost 5 bases, J lost 2 bases, and 5 bases stayed unmatched. The CDR3 region has the DNA TGTGCCAGCAGCGACAGGGTCGGAAACACTGAAGCTTTCTTT. Translated, it gives CASSDRVGNTEAFF.

This sequence joins TRBV15 and TRBJ2-1, with D tentatively TRBD1 (5 bases). V lost 3 bases and J lost 7, with 13 bases in between. Germline CDR1 reads LNHNV; CDR2 reads YYDKDF (reference sequence). This CDR3 is built from 14 residues. This chain's CDR3 is CATSRWGQLNEQFF. The CDR3 coding sequence is TGTGCCACCAGCAGGTGGGGCCAGCTAAATGAGCAGTTCTTC.

The chain uses TRBV20-1 and TRBJ1-1; no definite D call. The CDR3 runs to 11 residues. The V gene's germline CDR1 is DFQATT and CDR2 SNEGSKA (reference sequence). Trimming took off 5 bases at V and 7 bases at J, with 11 bases between the two ends. The CDR3, as DNA: TGCAGTGCTTTTAAACAGATTGAAGCTTTCTTT. As protein: CSAFKQIEAFF.

The rearrangement links TRBV7-8 to TRBJ2-5; unclear D gene. The germline gives CDR1 SGHVS, CDR2 FQNEAQ. The germline V and J ends were trimmed by 3 bases and 2 bases, with 10 bases remaining between them. The CDR3 runs to 14 residues. The CDR3 nucleotides are TGTGCCAGCAGCTTTAGAACTGATCAAGAGACCCAGTACTTC. Its translation: CASSFRTDQETQYF. The full variable domain, with the rest looked up from reference TRBV7-8 and TRBJ2-5, is GAGVSQSPRYKVAKRGQDVALRCDPISGHVSLFWYQQALGQGPEFLTYFQNEAQLDKSGLPSDRFFAERPEGSVSTLKIQRTQQEDSAVYLCASSFRTDQETQYFGPGTRLLVL.

This clone has only one observation. CDR3 sequence: CASSLEAGSYEQYF. The CDR3 nucleotides read TGCGCCAGCAGCTTGGAGGCAGGTTCCTACGAGCAGTACTTC. V and J are TRBV5-1 and TRBJ2-7; D ambiguous. V lost 0 bases and J 1 base, leaving 8 bases between the germline ends. The CDR3 has 14 residues. Germline V gene lookup returns CDR1 SGHRS and CDR2 YFSETQ.

V usage is TRBV9 and J usage is TRBJ1-1; weak D call: TRBD1 (6 bases). Between the trimmed V and J ends, which lost 2 bases and 0 bases, there was a span of 11 bases. CDR1 and CDR2 from the germline V gene are SGDLS and YYNGEE. The CDR3 spans 15 residues. The CDR3 loop is CASSVRTDMNTEAFF. CDR3 DNA sequence: TGTGCCAGCAGCGTGAGGACAGATATGAACACTGAAGCTTTCTTT.

The chain carries TRBV7-9 and TRBJ2-5; 10 bases map to TRBD2. Germline V gene sequence: CDR1 SEHNR, CDR2 FQNEAQ (reference sequence). The length of the CDR3 is 15 residues. V lost 8 bases, J lost 5 bases, and 11 bases stayed unmatched. CDR3 amino acids: CASVNPAGGQETQYF. The CDR3 DNA follows: TGTGCCAGCGTGAACCCAGCGGGGGGGCAGGAGACCCAGTACTTC. The variable domain in full, completed from reference TRBV7-9 and TRBJ2-5, reads DTGVSQNPRHKITKRGQNVTFRCDPISEHNRLYWYRQTLGQGPEFLTYFQNEAQLEKSRLLSDRFSAERPKGSFSTLEIQRTEQGDSAMYLCASVNPAGGQETQYFGPGTRLLVL.

The genes are TRBV27 and TRBJ1-4, with D possibly being TRBD1 (5 bases). This CDR3 has 14 amino acids. Trimming stripped 3 bases from V and 4 bases from J, with 9 bases between. Germline CDR1 reads MNHEY; CDR2 reads SMNVEV (reference sequence). The CDR3 DNA is TGTGCCAGCAGTTTGACAGCAAATAATGAAAAACTGTTTTTT. It yields the protein CASSLTANNEKLFF.

The rearrangement joins TRBV27 to TRBJ2-7; D might be TRBD1 (5 bases). This CDR3 comprises 13 residues. V dropped 7 bases and J dropped 4 bases, with 14 bases sitting between them. CDR1 and CDR2 from the germline V gene are MNHEY and SMNVEV (reference sequence). CDR3 sequence: CASMGQGAYEQYV. The CDR3 region has the DNA TGTGCCAGCATGGGCCAGGGCGCTTACGAGCAGTACGTC.

This chain's CDR3 is CASRPGLAGGHTPDTQYF. The CDR3 DNA is TGTGCCAGCAGGCCGGGACTAGCGGGGGGCCATACCCCAGATACGCAGTATTTT. The rearrangement joins TRBV7-6 to TRBJ2-3, with 15 bases aligning to TRBD2. Germline V lookup: CDR1 SGHVS, CDR2 FNYEAQ. CDR3 length equals 18 residues. The J segment lost 4 bases and the V segment lost 6 bases, leaving 11 bases of the junction unmatched.